These T cell receptor beta chains were read from a single sample in a study of CD8+ T cells in alopecia areata. Sequencing used immunoSEQ multiplex PCR; TCRdb keeps in-frame clones, though not all of them. The sample includes around 60,000 clones, roughly 46% of them seen just once. Sequenced sample: NKG2D-low CD8+ T cells sorted from blood. All receptors derive from a human donor with alopecia areata. Both conserved end residues are part of each CDR3. A D gene is named only where the DNA matches it firmly. Only some rows state a clone size, as once, few, many or a class for expanded clones.

abundance: once; j_gene: TRBJ2-5; v_gene: TRBV28; d_gene: TRBD1; CDR3aa: CASRYTGGETQYF; CDR3nt: TGTGCCAGCAGGTACACAGGGGGAGAGACCCAGTACTTC
abundance: -; j_gene: TRBJ2-3; v_gene: TRBV4-3; d_gene: -; CDR3aa: CASSPTYTDTQYF; CDR3nt: TGCGCCAGCAGCCCCACATACACAGATACGCAGTATTTT
abundance: few; j_gene: TRBJ2-7; v_gene: TRBV4-3; d_gene: -; CDR3aa: CASSQDWGSEQYF; CDR3nt: TGCGCCAGCAGCCAAGATTGGGGGAGCGAGCAGTACTTC
abundance: -; j_gene: TRBJ1-4; v_gene: TRBV6-5; d_gene: -; CDR3aa: CASSYKRSNEKLFF; CDR3nt: TGTGCCAGCAGTTATAAACGGAGTAATGAAAAACTGTTTTTT
abundance: -; j_gene: TRBJ2-1; v_gene: TRBV7-9; d_gene: TRBD1; CDR3aa: CASSLRQGYDNEQFF; CDR3nt: TGTGCCAGCAGCTTAAGACAGGGATACGACAATGAGCAGTTCTTC
abundance: -; j_gene: TRBJ2-7; v_gene: TRBV13; d_gene: TRBD2; CDR3aa: CASTLAGADYEQYF; CDR3nt: TGTGCCAGCACTCTAGCGGGTGCCGACTACGAGCAGTACTTC
abundance: few; j_gene: TRBJ2-7; v_gene: TRBV9; d_gene: TRBD1; CDR3aa: CASSDPGQGGYEQYF; CDR3nt: TGTGCCAGCAGCGACCCCGGACAGGGCGGCTACGAGCAGTACTTC
abundance: few; j_gene: TRBJ1-4; v_gene: TRBV29-1; d_gene: -; CDR3aa: CSAEGNNEKLFF; CDR3nt: TGCAGCGCGGAAGGGAATAATGAAAAACTGTTTTTT
abundance: once; j_gene: TRBJ2-7; v_gene: TRBV2; d_gene: TRBD2; CDR3aa: CASRDRASGRRNEQYF; CDR3nt: TGTGCCAGCAGGGACAGGGCTAGCGGGAGAAGGAACGAGCAGTACTTC
abundance: -; j_gene: TRBJ1-5; v_gene: TRBV6-4; d_gene: -; CDR3aa: CASSEGSNQPQHF; CDR3nt: TGTGCCAGCAGTGAAGGTAGCAATCAGCCCCAGCATTTT
abundance: few; j_gene: TRBJ1-1; v_gene: TRBV5-1; d_gene: -; CDR3aa: CASSLADTEAFF; CDR3nt: TGCGCCAGCAGCTTGGCTGACACTGAAGCTTTCTTT
abundance: -; j_gene: TRBJ2-5; v_gene: TRBV7-8; d_gene: TRBD2; CDR3aa: CASSSTSGGAGQYF; CDR3nt: TGTGCCAGCAGCTCGACTAGCGGGGGGGCCGGCCAGTACTTC
abundance: -; j_gene: TRBJ1-1; v_gene: TRBV20-1; d_gene: -; CDR3aa: CSAWAPEAFF; CDR3nt: TGCAGTGCCTGGGCCCCTGAAGCTTTCTTT
abundance: few; j_gene: TRBJ2-7; v_gene: TRBV7-9; d_gene: -; CDR3aa: CASSPRAGPSIREQYF; CDR3nt: TGTGCCAGCAGCCCGCGGGCCGGACCGTCGATACGCGAGCAGTACTTC
abundance: few; j_gene: TRBJ2-2; v_gene: TRBV4-3; d_gene: -; CDR3aa: CASSQDLMRGTGELFF; CDR3nt: TGCGCCAGCAGCCAAGATCTGATGAGGGGCACCGGGGAGCTGTTTTTT
abundance: few; j_gene: TRBJ2-3; v_gene: TRBV15; d_gene: -; CDR3aa: CATSGGLRVTDTQYF; CDR3nt: TGTGCCACCAGCGGAGGTTTAAGGGTTACAGATACGCAGTATTTT
abundance: few; j_gene: TRBJ2-6; v_gene: TRBV29-1; d_gene: -; CDR3aa: CSVEDRMNGANVLTF; CDR3nt: TGCAGCGTTGAAGATCGTATGAATGGGGCCAACGTCCTGACTTTC
abundance: -; j_gene: TRBJ2-3; v_gene: TRBV13; d_gene: TRBD1; CDR3aa: CASSTWTGDTQYF; CDR3nt: TGTGCCAGCAGCACGTGGACAGGGGATACGCAGTATTTT
abundance: -; j_gene: TRBJ1-2; v_gene: TRBV29-1; d_gene: -; CDR3aa: CSVQGGDNYGYTF; CDR3nt: TGCAGCGTCCAAGGGGGGGACAACTATGGCTACACCTTC
abundance: -; j_gene: TRBJ2-7; v_gene: TRBV29-1; d_gene: -; CDR3aa: CSVDTGRVLLF; CDR3nt: TGCAGCGTTGATACCGGCAGGGTACTTTTGTTC
abundance: -; j_gene: TRBJ2-1; v_gene: TRBV14; d_gene: -; CDR3aa: CASSQDLRGNEQFF; CDR3nt: TGTGCCAGCAGCCAAGATTTGCGGGGTAATGAGCAGTTCTTC
abundance: -; j_gene: TRBJ1-1; v_gene: TRBV5-6; d_gene: -; CDR3aa: CASTSFGSEAFF; CDR3nt: TGTGCCAGCACCTCCTTTGGATCCGAAGCTTTCTTT
abundance: few; j_gene: TRBJ2-7; v_gene: TRBV28; d_gene: TRBD2; CDR3aa: CASSSGRERSYEQYF; CDR3nt: TGTGCCAGCAGTTCGGGGCGGGAGAGAAGCTACGAGCAGTACTTC
abundance: few; j_gene: TRBJ2-2; v_gene: TRBV10-3; d_gene: -; CDR3aa: CAILDPTGELFF; CDR3nt: TGTGCCATCCTTGACCCAACCGGGGAGCTGTTTTTT
abundance: once; j_gene: TRBJ2-3; v_gene: TRBV5-1; d_gene: -; CDR3aa: CASSFRGIPDTQYF; CDR3nt: TGCGCCAGCAGCTTCCGGGGGATTCCAGATACGCAGTATTTT
abundance: -; j_gene: TRBJ2-1; v_gene: TRBV13; d_gene: -; CDR3aa: CASTPPSDPYNEQFF; CDR3nt: TGTGCCAGCACCCCACCTTCGGACCCTTACAATGAGCAGTTCTTC
abundance: few; j_gene: TRBJ2-1; v_gene: TRBV29-1; d_gene: TRBD2; CDR3aa: CSAGRAGGRNEQFF; CDR3nt: TGCAGCGCGGGACGAGCGGGGGGGCGTAATGAGCAGTTCTTC
abundance: -; j_gene: TRBJ2-7; v_gene: TRBV5-1; d_gene: -; CDR3aa: CASSLEGASYEQYF; CDR3nt: TGCGCCAGCAGCTTGGAGGGAGCTTCCTACGAGCAGTACTTC
abundance: -; j_gene: TRBJ1-2; v_gene: TRBV29-1; d_gene: -; CDR3aa: CSGGRANGYTF; CDR3nt: TGCAGCGGGGGCAGGGCGAATGGCTACACCTTC
abundance: -; j_gene: TRBJ2-7; v_gene: TRBV5-1; d_gene: -; CDR3aa: CASSPQGRPEQYF; CDR3nt: TGCGCCAGCAGCCCACAGGGCAGACCCGAGCAGTACTTC
abundance: few; j_gene: TRBJ1-5; v_gene: TRBV7-9; d_gene: -; CDR3aa: CASKGTGVNQPQHF; CDR3nt: TGTGCGAGCAAGGGGACCGGAGTCAATCAGCCCCAGCATTTT
abundance: few; j_gene: TRBJ2-1; v_gene: TRBV7-9; d_gene: TRBD2; CDR3aa: CASSSPTTSGRPSGEQFF; CDR3nt: TGTGCCAGCAGCTCGCCAACGACTAGCGGGAGACCTTCTGGTGAGCAGTTCTTC
abundance: -; j_gene: TRBJ2-7; v_gene: TRBV13; d_gene: -; CDR3aa: CASSSALTGQFYEQYF; CDR3nt: TGTGCCAGCAGCTCCGCCCTGACTGGGCAGTTCTACGAGCAGTACTTC
abundance: -; j_gene: TRBJ2-4; v_gene: TRBV4-1; d_gene: -; CDR3aa: CASSPIPWDIQYF; CDR3nt: TGCGCCAGCAGCCCGATCCCGTGGGACATTCAGTACTTC
abundance: -; j_gene: TRBJ1-1; v_gene: TRBV29-1; d_gene: -; CDR3aa: CSVELGINALGTEAFF; CDR3nt: TGCAGCGTTGAACTTGGGATAAATGCCCTGGGCACTGAAGCTTTCTTT